Shown below are 4 T cell receptor beta chains from a single sample sequenced in a study of cytomegalovirus exposure and HLA in healthy donors. Use of 60 Vbeta and 13 Jbeta primers characterized the PCR. Libraries were prepared by immunoSEQ multiplex PCR; TCRdb keeps only in-frame clonotypes and omits some of them. The data show some 200,000 clones, with approximately 78% seen just once and about 0.8% held by the top ten. The specimen sequenced was PBMCs. The source of these receptors is a woman between 18 and 30 years old in good health and CMV-seronegative.

This clone was picked up one time. The CDR3: CASSISGNEQFF. CDR3 coding DNA: TGCGCCAGCAGCATCTCGGGCAATGAGCAGTTCTTC. The rearrangement uses TRBV5-1 and TRBJ2-1; the D is unclear. Between the trimmed V and J ends, which lost 4 bases and 6 bases, there was a span of 8 bases. Germline V gives CDR1 SGHRS, CDR2 YFSETQ. The CDR3 runs 12 residues.

This clone was found a few times. J is TRBJ1-3 and V is TRBV11-2; D uncertain. This CDR3 comprises 16 residues. The V end was cut by 5 bases, the J end by 0 bases, with 14 bases between. CDR1 SGHAT and CDR2 FQNNGV come from the germline V gene. The CDR3 here is CASSPPMTSSGNTIYF. CDR3 in DNA: TGTGCCAGCAGCCCTCCTATGACAAGCTCTGGAAACACCATATATTTT.

The chain combines TRBV7-9 with TRBJ1-2; D gene ambiguous. The CDR3 loop spans 12 amino acids. Germline V lookup: CDR1 SEHNR, CDR2 FQNEAQ (reference sequence). Trimming removed 5 bases from V and 5 bases from J, with 9 bases in between. The CDR3 sequence is CASSTEAYGYTF. The CDR3 nucleotides read TGTGCCAGCAGCACTGAGGCTTATGGCTACACCTTC.

The V gene is TRBV19, the J gene TRBJ1-5, with D uncertain. Germline V gene lookup returns CDR1 LNHDA and CDR2 SQIVND (reference sequence). There are 16 residues in the CDR3. V was clipped by 3 bases and J by 0 bases, with 12 bases between them. CDR3 coding DNA: TGTGCCAGTAGTATGGGTACAGTTTATAGCAATCAGCCCCAGCATTTT. This sequence encodes CASSMGTVYSNQPQHF.